The clone carrying this TCR beta chain has only one observation. This sample was taken from a study of CD8+ T cells in alopecia areata. Sequencing relied on a cDNA template that was reverse transcribed from extracted RNA. Profiling relied on immunoSEQ multiplex PCR, and the TCRdb table lists in-frame clones only, not all of them. The sample has about 110,000 clones, around 54% seen once. V dropped 3 bases and J dropped 5 bases, with 14 bases sitting between them. Germline CDR1 and CDR2: SGHNT and YYREEE (reference sequence). CDR3 length: 15 residues. Treatment defined: oral pan-JAK inhibitor, 5-10 mg twice daily.

The receptor was isolated from a human donor with alopecia areata. The V call is TRBV5-4, the J call TRBJ2-2; TRBD1 is a possible D gene (6 bases). The material was CD4+ T cells sorted from blood, obtained at week 24, from a patient treated with tofacitinib. The CDR3 DNA reads as TGTGCCAGCAGCTACAGGACAGCTCGTACCGGGGAGCTGTTTTTT. Amino acids: CASSYRTARTGELFF.